This entry lists 19 T cell receptor beta chains sequenced from one sample in a study of T cells after yellow fever vaccination. TCRdb fed the 5' RACE reads into MiXCR, producing one record per CDR3 protein. The data show 310,000 or so distinct CDR3 sequences, with about 3.5% seen just once and about 20% held by the top ten. The source material was PBMCs, sampled on the day of the yellow fever booster vaccination. These receptors originate from a man aged 18 to 35 who received the YFV17D yellow fever vaccine.

The chain couples TRBV7-9 to TRBJ1-2, with TRBD1 matching over 9 bases. Germline V CDR1 and CDR2: SEHNR, FQNEAQ (reference sequence). The ends lost 6 bases at V and 5 bases at J; junction bases unmatched: 13. CDR3 length: 16 amino acids. The DNA for the CDR3 is TGTGCCAGCAGACCGCCGGGACAGGGTGTAGGTTATGGCTACACCTTC. It codes for CASRPPGQGVGYGYTF.

The sample holds a few counts of this clonotype. V and J are TRBV30 and TRBJ2-5; 8 bases fit TRBD2. This CDR3 region has 11 residues. Germline V gene data show CDR1 as GTSNPN and CDR2 as SVGIG (reference sequence). Losses at the gene ends were 3 bases for V and 8 bases for J; bases not matched to a gene: 2. This CDR3 is CAWRTSVTQYF. Here the CDR3 DNA reads TGTGCCTGGAGGACTAGCGTCACCCAGTACTTC.

This clonotype appeared a few times. The J gene is TRBJ1-2, the V gene TRBV6-6; D uncertain. The CDR3 has 15 amino acids. In germline, CDR1 is MNHNY, CDR2 SVGAGI (reference sequence). V gave up 0 bases and J gave up 9 bases, with 17 bases separating them. The CDR3: CASSYSRRAPLRYTF. The CDR3 DNA sequence: TGTGCCAGCAGTTACTCGAGAAGGGCCCCACTGCGCTACACCTTC.

This clonotype was seen at least ten times. The gene calls are TRBV28 and TRBJ1-1; D remains ambiguous. Germline-derived CDR1 and CDR2 are MDHEN and SYDVKM. This CDR3 spans 14 amino acids. V gave up 6 bases and J gave up 6 bases, with 17 bases separating them. The CDR3 reads CASRPTWFNSEAFF. CDR3 in DNA: TGTGCCAGCAGGCCCACATGGTTTAATTCTGAAGCTTTCTTT.

This clonotype was detected ten times or more. The rearrangement joins TRBV14 to TRBJ2-1; tentative D call: TRBD1 (6 bases). CDR3 length: 20 residues. Germline-derived CDR1 and CDR2 are SGHDN and FVKESK. Between the trimmed V and J ends, which lost 4 bases and 0 bases, there was a span of 25 bases. The CDR3 loop reads CASSLRPQRAGANSYNEQFF. The DNA of the CDR3 is TGTGCCAGCAGCCTCCGACCCCAACGGGCAGGGGCGAACTCCTACAATGAGCAGTTCTTC.

There are many counts of this clonotype. J is TRBJ1-1 and V is TRBV6-5; 7 nucleotides agree with TRBD1. This CDR3 has 12 amino acids. Per the germline V gene, CDR1 is MNHEY and CDR2 is SVGAGI. The V segment lost 6 bases and the J segment 6 bases; nucleotides outside the gene matches: 4. In nucleotides, the CDR3 is TGTGCCAGCAGACACAGGGGTCCTGAAGCTTTCTTT. It yields the protein CASRHRGPEAFF.

This clonotype was seen more than once but under ten times. This rearrangement joins TRBV20-1 to TRBJ1-3; D is unclear. The CDR3 is 12 amino acids. Trimming took 4 bases from V and 1 from J, leaving 5 bases between them. Germline V gene data show CDR1 as DFQATT and CDR2 as SNEGSKA (reference sequence). This CDR3 is CSATRSGNTIYF. The CDR3 coding sequence is TGCAGTGCTACGCGTTCTGGAAACACCATATATTTT.

V usage is TRBV12-3 or TRBV12-4 and J usage is TRBJ2-1, with TRBD2 identical over 15 bases. The CDR3 extends over 18 amino acids. The V and J ends lost 6 bases and 4 bases, in that order; junction bases with no gene match: 10. The CDR3 DNA reads as TGTGCCAGCAGCCAGGGACTAGCGGGGGGCCGGGGATACAATGAGCAGTTCTTC. Residues: CASSQGLAGGRGYNEQFF.

This clonotype was observed many times. V gene TRBV20-1 combines with J gene TRBJ1-5, with 7 bases aligning to TRBD1. The CDR3 sequence is 14 residues long. Germline values: CDR1 DFQATT, CDR2 SNEGSKA (reference sequence). Germline trimming cut 3 bases from V and 2 bases from J; bases unmatched to any gene: 4. This CDR3 reads CSASRGQGNQPQHF. CDR3 in DNA: TGCAGTGCTAGTAGAGGACAGGGCAATCAGCCCCAGCATTTT.

This clonotype was recorded many times. V gene TRBV6-2 or TRBV6-3 combines with J gene TRBJ2-7; D call uncertain. V lost 1 base and J 4 bases, leaving 5 bases between the germline ends. From germline, CDR1 is MNHEY and CDR2 SVGEGT. This CDR3 has 12 amino acids. CDR3 sequence reads: CASSYWEYEQYF. DNA for the CDR3: TGTGCCAGCAGTTACTGGGAATACGAGCAGTACTTC.

The table lists this clonotype with a few counts. V gene TRBV7-9 combines with J gene TRBJ1-4; D is uncertain. This CDR3 comprises 12 residues. The germline CDR1 and CDR2 sequences are SEHNR and FQNEAQ (reference sequence). With 6 bases removed from V and 8 bases from J, the gap between germline ends came to 10 bases. The CDR3 here is CASSYNREKLFF. CDR3 DNA sequence: TGTGCCAGCAGTTATAACAGAGAAAAACTGTTTTTT. Based on the CDR3 plus reference TRBV7-9 and TRBJ1-4, the full variable domain is DTGVSQNPRHKITKRGQNVTFRCDPISEHNRLYWYRQTLGQGPEFLTYFQNEAQLEKSRLLSDRFSAERPKGSFSTLEIQRTEQGDSAMYLCASSYNREKLFFGSGTQLSVL.

This clonotype was found a few times. CDR3 coding DNA: TGTGCCAGCAGCTTGGGGCGGGTCGGGGTAAATGAGCAGTTCTTC. Translating gives CASSLGRVGVNEQFF. The V gene is TRBV5-6, the J gene TRBJ2-1; D possibly corresponds to TRBD2 (5 bases). The germline V gene encodes CDR1 SGHDT and CDR2 YYEEEE. The CDR3 sequence is 15 residues long. V dropped 0 bases and J dropped 7 bases, with 14 bases sitting between them.

There are many counts of this clonotype. The V gene is TRBV5-1, the J gene TRBJ2-6; D remains ambiguous. This CDR3 region has 16 residues. The ends were cut back, 0 bases at V and 0 bases at J, with 7 bases in the middle. The germline V gene has CDR1 SGHRS and CDR2 YFSETQ. The CDR3 loop reads CASSLGQLSGANVLTF. CDR3 coding DNA: TGCGCCAGCAGCTTGGGACAACTCTCTGGGGCCAACGTCCTGACTTTC.

This clonotype was seen many times. For the CDR3, the DNA is TGTGCCAGCAGCTTGAACCGAGCAACTAATGAAAAACTGTTTTTT. This codes for CASSLNRATNEKLFF. This chain joins TRBV7-6 and TRBJ1-4; D remains ambiguous. The V gene lost 3 bases and the J gene lost 0 bases, with 8 bases spanning the gap. The germline gives CDR1 SGHVS, CDR2 FNYEAQ. The CDR3 sequence is 15 residues long. The variable domain in full, with the rest retrieved from reference TRBV7-6 and TRBJ1-4, is GAGVSQSPRYKVTKRGQDVALRCDPISGHVSLYWYRQALGQGPEFLTYFNYEAQQDKSGLPNDRFSAERPEGSISTLTIQRTEQRDSAMYRCASSLNRATNEKLFFGSGTQLSVL.

The table lists this clonotype with a few counts. V and J are TRBV9 and TRBJ2-2; D is undetermined. Trimming pared 7 bases from V and 0 bases from J, leaving 13 bases between. This CDR3 comprises 15 residues. Germline CDR1 SGDLS, CDR2 YYNGEE. In nucleotides, the CDR3 is TGTGCCAGCGGGGATAGATTAGCGAACACCGGGGAGCTGTTTTTT. Translation gives CASGDRLANTGELFF.

This clonotype was observed at least ten times. The J gene is TRBJ2-3, the V gene TRBV7-2, with D perhaps matching TRBD2 (7 bases). The V and J ends lost 6 bases and 5 bases respectively, with 24 bases between them. This CDR3 has 17 amino acids. Germline V gene lookup returns CDR1 SGHTA and CDR2 FQGNSA. The CDR3 coding sequence is TGTGCCAGCAGGGGGGGGCGGGGTTACGCTCCCGGAGATACGCAGTATTTT. Translated: CASRGGRGYAPGDTQYF.

This clonotype was seen only a few times. This chain joins TRBV4-3 and TRBJ2-3; D may be TRBD2 (7 bases). Per the germline V gene, CDR1 is LGHNA and CDR2 is YSLEER. The V and J ends lost 3 bases and 1 base respectively, with 11 bases between them. The CDR3 length is 15 residues. The CDR3 sequence is CASSQWGGGTDTQYF. DNA of the CDR3: TGCGCCAGCAGCCAGTGGGGGGGCGGCACAGATACGCAGTATTTT.

This clonotype was seen only a few times. The chain carries TRBV9 and TRBJ2-3, with 8 bases fitting TRBD1. The CDR3 length is 15 residues. V dropped 4 bases and J dropped 0; count of bases not matched to a gene: 4. Germline loops: CDR1 SGDLS, CDR2 YYNGEE. In DNA form, the CDR3 reads TGTGCCAGCAGCCCGGGACAGGCCAGCACAGATACGCAGTATTTT. Its protein product is CASSPGQASTDTQYF.

This clonotype has a count of ten or more. The V call is TRBV20-1, the J call TRBJ2-7; 8 nucleotides agree with TRBD1. V was clipped by 3 bases and J by 1 base; unmatched bases: 11. In germline, CDR1 is DFQATT, CDR2 SNEGSKA (reference sequence). CDR3 size: 16 residues. For the CDR3, the DNA is TGCAGTGCTAGGGATCCCCGGGACAGGCCTTCCTACGAGCAGTACTTC. Its protein is CSARDPRDRPSYEQYF.